This T cell receptor beta chain was captured in a study of CD8+ T cells in alopecia areata. General observations from the study: The study found TCR sharing across patients less clear than in mice, possibly for HLA reasons. For lesional scalp, especially alopecia totalis/universalis, clonality was higher than in normal scalp.

The J segment lost 8 bases and the V segment lost 5 bases, leaving 6 bases of the junction unmatched. Per germline, CDR1 SEHNR and CDR2 FQNEAQ (reference sequence). The CDR3 sequence is 14 residues long. Extracted RNA was reverse transcribed, and the resulting cDNA served as sequencing template. The data were produced by immunoSEQ multiplex PCR, yet TCRdb's version contains in-frame clones alone and is incomplete. Here the sample spans 250,000 to 300,000 clones, roughly 60% being singletons. On this clone: Its antigen is undetermined.

Treatment indicated: oral pan-JAK inhibitor, 5-10 mg twice daily. Both peripheral blood and punch biopsies of lesional scalp skin were obtained from patients who had alopecia areata. The sequence came from a human donor with alopecia areata. Specimen: CD4+ T cells sorted from blood, collected at week 24, from a patient treated with tofacitinib. This chain uses TRBV7-9 with TRBJ1-4; TRBD1 matches 9 bases. CDR3 nucleotides: TGTGCCAGCAGCCAGGGACAGGGATTGGAAAAACTGTTTTTT. Protein: CASSQGQGLEKLFF.